A single sample is the source of the 27 T cell receptor beta chains below, sequenced in a study of response to subunit inactivated influenza vaccine. From the RT-PCR reads, TCRdb called clonotypes with MiXCR, one entry per CDR3 protein. The table has some 200,000 distinct CDR3 sequences, about 12% seen once. These data were also reused for a study on T cells expressing NK-cell markers. From that second work: Scientists made TCR beta cDNA using 5'RACE template switching with UMIs.

Here the sequenced sample was CD8+ T cells sorted from PBMCs, taken roughly 12 days after vaccination. These receptors all come from a man aged 50-60 years who received an inactivated influenza vaccine.

This clonotype was observed a handful of times. The chain links TRBV7-9 to TRBJ1-1; perhaps TRBD1 as D (6 bases). From germline, CDR1 is SEHNR and CDR2 FQNEAQ (reference sequence). The CDR3 totals 17 residues. The ends were cut back, 2 bases at V and 0 bases at J, with 16 bases in the middle. The CDR3, as DNA: TGTGCCAGCAGCTTACCGGCTACAGGGCACCTGAACACTGAAGCTTTCTTT. It codes for CASSLPATGHLNTEAFF.

This clonotype was picked up many times. The V gene is TRBV29-1, the J gene TRBJ1-1; D possibly corresponds to TRBD1 (6 bases). This CDR3 is 15 amino acids long. Germline CDR1 and CDR2: SQVTM and ANQGSEA. Trimming removed 6 bases at V and 1 base at J, with 18 bases between. The CDR3 sequence is CSVPGGRGQNTEAFF. The DNA for the CDR3 is TGCAGCGTCCCCGGGGGCAGAGGCCAGAACACTGAAGCTTTCTTT. Filled out from reference TRBV29-1 and TRBJ1-1, the complete variable domain reads SAVISQKPSRDICQRGTSLTIQCQVDSQVTMMFWYRQQPGQSLTLIATANQGSEATYESGFVIDKFPISRPNLTFSTLTVSNMSPEDSSIYLCSVPGGRGQNTEAFFGQGTRLTVV.

The chain recombines TRBV7-6 with TRBJ2-3; no clear D. V lost 2 bases to trimming and J lost 3 bases, with 18 bases between them. The CDR3 loop spans 17 amino acids. The germline V gene has CDR1 SGHVS and CDR2 FNYEAQ. The CDR3, as DNA: TGTGCCAGCAGCTTAAGCTTGGGATCGGATAGTACAGATACGCAGTATTTT. Its protein is CASSLSLGSDSTDTQYF.

This clonotype was seen only a few times. This rearrangement joins TRBV6-1 to TRBJ2-6; no clear D. Germline V gene sequence: CDR1 MNHNS, CDR2 SASEGT. CDR3 length: 15 amino acids. Trimming cost V 2 bases and J 2 bases, with 7 bases left between them. CDR3: CASSELGTGANVLTF. CDR3 coding DNA: TGTGCCAGCAGTGAACTAGGGACTGGGGCCAACGTCCTGACTTTC.

This clonotype showed up many times. The chain links TRBV7-9 to TRBJ2-1, with D unclear. CDR3 length: 12 residues. Trimming shortened V by 5 bases and J by 5 bases, and 7 bases separated the two germline ends. Germline lookup yields CDR1 SEHNR and CDR2 FQNEAQ (reference sequence). CDR3 nucleotides: TGTGCCAGCAGCCTTGGTAACAATGAGCAGTTCTTC. Translation gives CASSLGNNEQFF.

The sample holds a few counts of this clonotype. This rearrangement joins TRBV5-6 to TRBJ2-7, with D perhaps matching TRBD2 (7 bases). V was clipped by 3 bases and J by 0 bases, with 16 bases between them. Germline lookup yields CDR1 SGHDT and CDR2 YYEEEE. The CDR3 contains 16 residues. The CDR3 bases are TGTGCCAGCAGCTCGTGGGGGGGACAAGACTCCTACGAGCAGTACTTC. This codes for CASSSWGGQDSYEQYF.

The V gene is TRBV12-3 or TRBV12-4, the J gene TRBJ2-1, with D perhaps TRBD1 (6 bases). The V gene lost 3 bases and the J gene lost 4 bases, with 13 bases spanning the gap. The CDR3 totals 15 residues. The CDR3 reads CASSLTPTGYNEQFF. The CDR3 region has the DNA TGTGCCAGCAGTTTGACCCCGACAGGTTACAATGAGCAGTTCTTC.

This clonotype was detected ten times or more. This chain links TRBV12-3 or TRBV12-4 with TRBJ2-4; the D gene is possibly TRBD2 (5 bases). V lost 4 bases and J lost 8, with 6 bases in between. The CDR3 is 11 residues long. CDR3 sequence (DNA): TGTGCCAGCAGTTCCGGGGACATTCAGTACTTC. As protein: CASSSGDIQYF.

The chain combines TRBV29-1 with TRBJ2-3; D is ambiguous. V dropped 6 bases and J dropped 4 bases, with 5 bases sitting between them. CDR3 length: 10 residues. Germline lookup yields CDR1 SQVTM and CDR2 ANQGSEA. The CDR3 coding sequence is TGCAGCGTAACGGCAGATACGCAGTATTTT. It yields the protein CSVTADTQYF.

The V call is TRBV6-5, the J call TRBJ2-2; D is undetermined. Germline CDR1 is MNHEY and CDR2 is SVGAGI. The CDR3 is 15 amino acids. Trimming left V 2 bases short and J 0 bases short, with 7 bases between. The chain's CDR3 is CASSYLAANTGELFF. The CDR3 DNA sequence: TGTGCCAGCAGTTACCTCGCGGCGAACACCGGGGAGCTGTTTTTT.

This clonotype was recorded only once. The chain uses TRBV15 and TRBJ2-2; 8 bases map to TRBD1. Germline-derived CDR1 and CDR2 are LNHNV and YYDKDF (reference sequence). The CDR3 length is 17 residues. With 0 bases clipped from V and 9 bases from J, the junction kept 12 bases outside the gene matches. Here the CDR3 reads CATSRDRGTGGLRELFF. The DNA for the CDR3 is TGTGCCACCAGCAGAGATCGGGGGACAGGAGGGTTGAGGGAGCTGTTTTTT. Using reference TRBV15 and TRBJ2-2 for the parts outside the CDR3, the full variable domain is DAMVIQNPRYQVTQFGKPVTLSCSQTLNHNVMYWYQQKSSQAPKLLFHYYDKDFNNEADTPDNFQSRRPNTSFCFLDIRSPGLGDTAMYLCATSRDRGTGGLRELFFGEGSRLTVL.

J is TRBJ2-1 and V is TRBV7-3; no firm D call. From germline, CDR1 is SGHTA and CDR2 FQGTGA. The CDR3 spans 17 residues. V was cut by 0 bases and J by 4 bases, with 16 bases left in between. The CDR3 DNA reads as TGTGCCAGCAGCTTAACTCCTTCCCGCCTTCCTTACAATGAGCAGTTCTTC. This codes for CASSLTPSRLPYNEQFF. Full variable domain (rest looked up from reference TRBV7-3 and TRBJ2-1): GAGVSQTPSNKVTEKGKYVELRCDPISGHTALYWYRQSLGQGPEFLIYFQGTGAADDSGLPNDRFFAVRPEGSVSTLKIQRTERGDSAVYLCASSLTPSRLPYNEQFFGPGTRLTVL.

The chain combines TRBV29-1 with TRBJ2-3; D perhaps matches TRBD2 (5 bases). V was shortened by 3 bases and J by 1 base, with 8 bases between the two germline ends. The CDR3 spans 13 residues. Germline assignment: CDR1 SQVTM and CDR2 ANQGSEA. CDR3 loop: CSVDGLRTDTQYF. In DNA form, the CDR3 reads TGCAGCGTTGACGGACTCCGCACAGATACGCAGTATTTT.

The chain links TRBV10-3 to TRBJ2-1; tentative D call: TRBD2 (6 bases). The V and J ends lost 4 bases and 4 bases respectively, with 11 bases between them. Per the germline V gene, CDR1 is ENHRY and CDR2 is SYGVKD. CDR3 length: 14 amino acids. CDR3 sequence: CAISAGVAYNEQFF. The CDR3, as DNA: TGTGCCATCAGTGCGGGGGTGGCATACAATGAGCAGTTCTTC.

CDR3 amino acids: CASSLLGRGAPETQYF. As DNA, the CDR3 is TGTGCCAGCAGCTTACTTGGCAGGGGGGCTCCGGAGACCCAGTACTTC. V and J are TRBV11-1 and TRBJ2-5, with D possibly matching TRBD1 (7 bases). The CDR3 is made up of 16 amino acids. From germline, CDR1 is SGHAT and CDR2 FQDESV (reference sequence). Trimming shortened V by 2 bases and J by 5 bases, and 18 bases separated the two germline ends.

The rearrangement joins TRBV5-5 to TRBJ1-6; TRBD1 might be the D (6 bases). CDR3 length equals 13 residues. Trimming pared 4 bases from V and 12 bases from J, leaving 14 bases between. Germline V lookup: CDR1 SGHKS, CDR2 YYEKEE (reference sequence). CDR3 coding DNA: TGTGCCAGCAGCCCGCTGGGGGCCTTACCCCTCCACTTT. The encoded protein is CASSPLGALPLHF. Full variable domain (remainder filled in from reference TRBV5-5 and TRBJ1-6): DAGVTQSPTHLIKTRGQQVTLRCSPISGHKSVSWYQQVLGQGPQFIFQYYEKEERGRGNFPDRFSARQFPNYSSELNVNALLLGDSALYLCASSPLGALPLHFGNGTRLTVT.

This clonotype was observed a handful of times. The CDR3 DNA is TGTGCCAGCAACACAGACAGCGAATTCTCCTACGAGCAGTACTTC. This translates into CASNTDSEFSYEQYF. The V gene is TRBV28, the J gene TRBJ2-7; possible D gene TRBD1, 5 bases. This CDR3 is 15 amino acids long. The V and J ends lost 7 bases and 0 bases respectively, with 16 bases between them. Germline V gene sequence: CDR1 MDHEN, CDR2 SYDVKM.

A few counts support this clonotype. V and J are TRBV27 and TRBJ2-7; TRBD2 agrees at 10 bases. Germline CDR1 MNHEY, CDR2 SMNVEV (reference sequence). CDR3 length: 17 amino acids. J lost 0 bases, V lost 1 base, and 6 bases had no gene match. The CDR3 DNA sequence: TGTGCCAGCAGTTTATTGGGGGCTAGCGGGGGCTCCTACGAGCAGTACTTC. It specifies CASSLLGASGGSYEQYF.

A few counts support this clonotype. The chain carries TRBV2 and TRBJ2-2; TRBD2 agrees at 9 bases. J gave up 8 bases and V 2 bases, and 12 bases lay outside the gene matches. CDR3 length equals 17 residues. Germline V gives CDR1 SNHLY, CDR2 FYNNEI. CDR3 DNA sequence: TGTGCCAGCAGTGAACGCCTAGCGGGAAAGTCATCGGGGGAGCTGTTTTTT. Translated: CASSERLAGKSSGELFF.

The genes are TRBV7-8 and TRBJ2-7; D might be TRBD1 (6 bases). This CDR3 region has 17 residues. Germline lookup yields CDR1 SGHVS and CDR2 FQNEAQ. V shed 5 bases and J shed 5 bases, with 25 bases lying between them. CDR3 sequence: CASSPRNQGWTLNEQYF. In nucleotides, the CDR3 is TGTGCCAGCAGCCCGCGGAACCAGGGGTGGACGTTGAACGAGCAGTACTTC.

The rearrangement joins TRBV6-2 or TRBV6-3 to TRBJ2-7; 7 positions match TRBD1. In germline, CDR1 is MNHEY, CDR2 SVGEGT. This CDR3 is 16 amino acids long. V dropped 6 bases and J dropped 2; count of bases not matched to a gene: 13. CDR3 sequence reads: CASRKTGEGPAYEQYF. The CDR3 nucleotides are TGTGCCAGCAGAAAAACAGGGGAAGGGCCCGCCTACGAGCAGTACTTC.

This clonotype was counted a few times. This chain uses TRBV7-6 with TRBJ2-1; 8 bases fit TRBD2. The CDR3 extends over 16 amino acids. V was clipped by 2 bases and J by 0 bases; unmatched bases: 3. Looked up from germline, CDR1 is SGHVS and CDR2 is FNYEAQ. In DNA, the CDR3 is TGTGCCAGCAGCTTAAGAAGCGGGAGCTCCTACAATGAGCAGTTCTTC. This sequence encodes CASSLRSGSSYNEQFF.

This clonotype was found many times. This chain joins TRBV5-8 and TRBJ2-7, with TRBD2 identical over 8 bases. CDR1 is SGHTS, CDR2 YDEGEE, per germline. The length of the CDR3 is 14 residues. The J segment lost 0 bases and the V segment lost 3 bases, leaving 2 bases of the junction unmatched. CDR3 sequence: CASSSSGSSYEQYF. The CDR3 coding sequence is TGTGCCAGCAGCTCAAGCGGGAGCTCCTACGAGCAGTACTTC. Together with reference TRBV5-8 and TRBJ2-7, the CDR3 gives the full variable domain: EAGVTQSPTHLIKTRGQQATLRCSPISGHTSVYWYQQALGLGLQFLLWYDEGEERNRGNFPPRFSGRQFPNYSSELNVNALELEDSALYLCASSSSGSSYEQYFGPGTRLTVT.

In this sample, this clonotype turned up many times. The rearrangement links TRBV4-3 to TRBJ2-2, with 8 bases that match TRBD2. This CDR3 comprises 14 residues. Germline trimming cut 5 bases from V and 6 bases from J; bases unmatched to any gene: 5. Per germline, CDR1 LGHNA and CDR2 YSLEER. The CDR3 nucleotides read TGCGCCAGCAGCAACGGGGGGGCCGCCGGGGAGCTGTTTTTT. Its protein is CASSNGGAAGELFF.

The gene calls are TRBV30 and TRBJ1-2, with D hard to call. Trimming shortened V by 3 bases and J by 5 bases, and 16 bases separated the two germline ends. Germline V gives CDR1 GTSNPN, CDR2 SVGIG (reference sequence). This CDR3 has 14 residues. The CDR3 is CAWSGDPTDYGYTF. CDR3 nucleotides: TGTGCCTGGAGCGGAGATCCGACGGATTATGGCTACACCTTC.

This chain uses TRBV6-2 or TRBV6-3 with TRBJ2-7; D tentatively reads TRBD1 or TRBD2 (5 bases each). Germline assignment: CDR1 MNHEY and CDR2 SVGEGT. V was trimmed by 0 bases and J by 0 bases, leaving 18 bases between them. The CDR3 extends over 18 amino acids. This chain's CDR3 is CASSYSIGASAVSYEQYF. Here the CDR3 DNA reads TGTGCCAGCAGTTACTCTATCGGGGCAAGCGCAGTCTCCTACGAGCAGTACTTC.

The gene calls are TRBV29-1 and TRBJ1-5; the match to TRBD1 covers 9 bases. The V segment lost 4 bases and the J segment 6 bases; nucleotides outside the gene matches: 4. CDR1 and CDR2 (germline): SQVTM, ANQGSEA. This CDR3 contains 13 residues. The CDR3 DNA reads as TGCAGCGTTGGTGAGACAGGGGGTCAGCCCCAGCATTTT. Its protein product is CSVGETGGQPQHF. Drawing the rest from reference TRBV29-1 and TRBJ1-5, the complete variable domain is SAVISQKPSRDICQRGTSLTIQCQVDSQVTMMFWYRQQPGQSLTLIATANQGSEATYESGFVIDKFPISRPNLTFSTLTVSNMSPEDSSIYLCSVGETGGQPQHFGDGTRLSIL.